This entry lists 23 T cell receptor beta chains sequenced from one sample in a study of CD8 T cells in ankylosing spondylitis. A single record per CDR3 protein comes from TCRdb applying MiXCR to the 5' RACE reads. The sample gives about 220,000 distinct CDR3 sequences, roughly a tenth of which show up once; about 19% is in the top ten. The sequenced sample consisted of blood, either unsorted or a sorted T cell fraction (not recorded which). All receptors derive from a male donor with ankylosing spondylitis or in good health (not recorded which).

This clonotype was recorded many times. This chain connects TRBV10-3 to TRBJ2-7; D unresolved. CDR1 and CDR2 from the germline V gene are ENHRY and SYGVKD. The CDR3 spans 17 residues. V gave up 0 bases and J gave up 4 bases, with 19 bases separating them. The CDR3 sequence is CAISESPSTVHRYEQYF. For the CDR3, the DNA is TGTGCCATCAGTGAGTCCCCAAGCACGGTACACCGATACGAGCAGTACTTC.

The chain uses TRBV7-3 and TRBJ1-2; no firm D call. Trimming removed 5 bases from V and 4 bases from J, with 17 bases in between. CDR3 length equals 15 residues. In germline, CDR1 is SGHTA, CDR2 FQGTGA. The CDR3 DNA reads as TGTGCCAGCAGCCCCGGACCCCATCCCCTCTATGGCTACACCTTC. Amino acid sequence: CASSPGPHPLYGYTF.

This clonotype was detected many times. The V gene is TRBV12-3 or TRBV12-4, the J gene TRBJ2-2; TRBD1 is a possible D gene (6 bases). V lost 5 bases to trimming and J lost 2 bases, with 12 bases between them. This CDR3 is built from 15 residues. The DNA of the CDR3 is TGTGCCAGCAGTCTCCCGGACAGAAACACCGGGGAGCTGTTTTTT. Protein sequence: CASSLPDRNTGELFF.

The V and J genes are TRBV5-1 and TRBJ1-2; 10 positions agree with TRBD1. Trimming took 4 bases from V and 7 from J; bases not matched to a gene: 4. The CDR3 length is 13 residues. Germline-derived CDR1 and CDR2 are SGHRS and YFSETQ. As DNA, the CDR3 is TGCGCCAGCAGCCTGGGACAGGGGCTTGGCTACACCTTC. It specifies CASSLGQGLGYTF.

This clonotype has a count of ten or more. V gene TRBV29-1 combines with J gene TRBJ1-3; D not resolved. Germline V gene lookup returns CDR1 SQVTM and CDR2 ANQGSEA. V lost 7 bases and J lost 2, with 12 bases in between. The CDR3 runs to 13 residues. CDR3 nucleotides: TGCAGCGCGGCCCTGAGTGCTGGAAACACCATATATTTT. It yields the protein CSAALSAGNTIYF.

This clonotype was seen at least ten times. The chain is built from TRBV5-1 and TRBJ2-7; the D gene could be TRBD1 or TRBD2 (5 bases each). The V end was cut by 4 bases, the J end by 3 bases, with 20 bases between. Germline V gives CDR1 SGHRS, CDR2 YFSETQ. The CDR3 extends over 16 amino acids. CDR3 sequence (DNA): TGCGCCAGCAGCCCCACCGGGACGGTCGTCGTCTACGAGCAGTACTTC. This sequence encodes CASSPTGTVVVYEQYF.

In this sample, this clonotype turned up many times. The V and J genes are TRBV9 and TRBJ2-1, with TRBD2 matching over 9 bases. The V gene end was trimmed by 2 bases and the J gene end by 8 bases; junction bases not matched to a gene: 11. Germline V gene data show CDR1 as SGDLS and CDR2 as YYNGEE. The CDR3 length is 16 residues. The CDR3 sequence: CASSVEWGGGDHEQFF. Here the CDR3 DNA reads TGTGCCAGCAGCGTGGAGTGGGGCGGGGGGGATCATGAGCAGTTCTTC.

This clonotype was seen at least ten times. The chain joins TRBV24-1 to TRBJ1-6; TRBD1 is a possible D gene (5 bases). V dropped 7 bases and J dropped 8 bases, with 23 bases sitting between them. The CDR3 totals 17 residues. Per the germline V gene, CDR1 is KGHDR and CDR2 is SFDVKD. CDR3 in amino acids: CATSNLPGPKHYSPLHF. The CDR3 region has the DNA TGTGCCACCAGCAACTTGCCGGGACCCAAGCACTATTCACCCCTCCACTTT.

This clonotype came up a few times. CDR3 bases: TGTGCCAGCAGTTTAAGAGGTCTGGTGAGCAATCAGCCCCAGCATTTT. Its translation: CASSLRGLVSNQPQHF. This sequence joins TRBV12-3 or TRBV12-4 and TRBJ1-5; D is unclear. V was cut by 2 bases and J by 1 base, with 12 bases left in between. This CDR3 has 16 amino acids.

This clonotype was seen at least ten times. The V and J genes are TRBV5-1 and TRBJ2-1; 9 bases are shared with TRBD2. CDR3 length: 14 amino acids. Germline CDR1 reads SGHRS; CDR2 reads YFSETQ. V was clipped by 3 bases and J by 9 bases; unmatched bases: 7. This chain's CDR3 is CASSSGTSLAEQFF. In DNA, the CDR3 is TGCGCCAGCAGCTCCGGGACTAGCCTTGCTGAGCAGTTCTTC.

This clonotype was seen at least ten times. V usage is TRBV5-1 and J usage is TRBJ1-1; TRBD1 aligns across 10 bases. Germline lookup yields CDR1 SGHRS and CDR2 YFSETQ. With 7 bases clipped from V and 5 bases from J, the junction kept 11 bases outside the gene matches. The CDR3 loop spans 15 amino acids. DNA for the CDR3: TGCGCCAGCCGACAGGGGGCGAACGGTGTGACTGAAGCTTTCTTT. Amino acids: CASRQGANGVTEAFF.

This clonotype was detected many times. The rearrangement joins TRBV5-5 to TRBJ1-2, with 7 positions matching TRBD1. The CDR3 runs to 14 residues. Trimming removed 3 bases from V and 6 bases from J; junction bases left unmatched: 8. The germline V gene encodes CDR1 SGHKS and CDR2 YYEKEE (reference sequence). The CDR3 coding sequence is TGTGCCAGCAGCTCGCGACAGGGTGAGGATGGCTACACCTTC. This encodes CASSSRQGEDGYTF.

This clonotype has more than one count but fewer than ten. This chain's CDR3 is CATSSGGTVRETQYF. The CDR3 DNA reads as TGTGCCACCAGCAGCGGGGGCACCGTCAGAGAGACCCAGTACTTC. The rearrangement joins TRBV15 to TRBJ2-5, with D perhaps given as TRBD1 or TRBD2 (6 bases each). Germline CDR1 and CDR2: LNHNV and YYDKDF (reference sequence). V lost 3 bases and J lost 4, with 15 bases in between. The CDR3 has 15 residues.

This clonotype was seen at least ten times. V usage is TRBV5-1 and J usage is TRBJ2-5; D unclear. There are 16 residues in the CDR3. CDR1 and CDR2 (germline): SGHRS, YFSETQ. The germline V and J ends were trimmed by 1 base and 2 bases, with 15 bases remaining between them. CDR3 DNA sequence: TGCGCCAGCAGCTTGTTTACCGTAGAATTACAAGAGACCCAGTACTTC. This sequence encodes CASSLFTVELQETQYF.

Only a few counts were recorded for this clonotype. The V call is TRBV5-1, the J call TRBJ2-1; a weak D match, TRBD2 (6 bases). From germline, CDR1 is SGHRS and CDR2 YFSETQ. V was cut by 4 bases and J by 1 base, with 15 bases left in between. CDR3 length: 16 amino acids. CDR3: CASSGGAGLSYNEQFF. The CDR3 bases are TGCGCCAGCAGCGGAGGGGCAGGCCTATCCTACAATGAGCAGTTCTTC. The complete variable domain, with remaining parts taken from reference TRBV5-1 and TRBJ2-1, reads KAGVTQTPRYLIKTRGQQVTLSCSPISGHRSVSWYQQTPGQGLQFLFEYFSETQRNKGNFPGRFSGRQFSNSRSEMNVSTLELGDSALYLCASSGGAGLSYNEQFFGPGTRLTVL.

This clonotype occurred many times. The chain recombines TRBV11-3 with TRBJ2-7; 10 bases match TRBD1. J lost 5 bases, V lost 2 bases, and 6 bases had no gene match. Germline CDR1 SGHNT, CDR2 YENEEA. The CDR3 is made up of 15 amino acids. The CDR3 nucleotides are TGTGCCAGCAGCTTACTCGGGACAGGGGACCACGAGCAGTACTTC. Its translation is CASSLLGTGDHEQYF. Based on the CDR3 plus reference TRBV11-3 and TRBJ2-7, the full variable domain is EAGVVQSPRYKIIEKKQPVAFWCNPISGHNTLYWYLQNLGQGPELLIRYENEEAVDDSQLPKDRFSAERLKGVDSTLKIQPAELGDSAVYLCASSLLGTGDHEQYFGPGTRLTVT.

This clonotype was seen a handful of times. This chain connects TRBV10-2 to TRBJ2-5; 9 positions match TRBD1. V lost 7 bases to trimming and J lost 5 bases; unmatched junction nucleotides: 5. The CDR3 has 13 residues. Germline V gives CDR1 WSHSY, CDR2 SAAADI. In DNA, the CDR3 is TGCGCCAGCAAAAGGACAGGGGCCGAGACCCAGTACTTC. Its protein is CASKRTGAETQYF.

This clonotype showed up many times. This rearrangement joins TRBV5-1 to TRBJ2-1; the D is unclear. Trimming pared 0 bases from V and 8 bases from J, leaving 6 bases between. CDR3 length equals 12 residues. Germline V gene data show CDR1 as SGHRS and CDR2 as YFSETQ. The CDR3 spells CASSLERYEQFF. CDR3 sequence (DNA): TGCGCCAGCAGCTTGGAGCGCTATGAGCAGTTCTTC. Complete variable domain (other parts from reference TRBV5-1 and TRBJ2-1): KAGVTQTPRYLIKTRGQQVTLSCSPISGHRSVSWYQQTPGQGLQFLFEYFSETQRNKGNFPGRFSGRQFSNSRSEMNVSTLELGDSALYLCASSLERYEQFFGPGTRLTVL.

At least ten counts were recorded for this clonotype. J is TRBJ1-2 and V is TRBV20-1; 8 bases agree with TRBD1. CDR1 and CDR2 from the germline V gene are DFQATT and SNEGSKA (reference sequence). Germline trimming cut 3 bases from V and 4 bases from J; bases unmatched to any gene: 7. The CDR3 spans 14 residues. CDR3: CSASIGQGAYGYTF. For the CDR3, the DNA is TGCAGTGCTAGTATCGGACAGGGCGCCTATGGCTACACCTTC.

This clonotype was counted only a few times. The chain has TRBV20-1 and TRBJ2-7; D is possibly TRBD1 or TRBD2 (5 bases each). Germline-derived CDR1 and CDR2 are DFQATT and SNEGSKA (reference sequence). This CDR3 region has 14 residues. V lost 8 bases and J lost 2, with 19 bases in between. The CDR3 DNA is TGCAGTTCCCCGAGGGACCTCACTCCCTACGAGCAGTACTTC. Translated: CSSPRDLTPYEQYF.

This clonotype was seen ten or more times. J is TRBJ1-5 and V is TRBV7-8; perhaps TRBD1 as D (5 bases). Germline V CDR1 and CDR2: SGHVS, FQNEAQ. V dropped 0 bases and J dropped 4 bases, with 13 bases sitting between them. The length of the CDR3 is 16 residues. CDR3 loop: CASSLADVQGNQPQHF. The CDR3 nucleotides are TGTGCCAGCAGCTTAGCCGACGTGCAGGGAAATCAGCCCCAGCATTTT.

This clonotype came up many times. This rearrangement joins TRBV6-5 to TRBJ1-1; tentatively, D is TRBD1 (6 bases). V was pared by 2 bases and J by 4 bases, with 8 bases between. Per the germline V gene, CDR1 is MNHEY and CDR2 is SVGAGI. The CDR3 loop spans 13 amino acids. CDR3 nucleotides: TGTGCCAGCAGTTACCTCAGGGGCACTGAAGCTTTCTTT. This codes for CASSYLRGTEAFF.

The chain has TRBV6-2 or TRBV6-3 and TRBJ2-1; 8 positions agree with TRBD2. CDR1 and CDR2 from the germline V gene are MNHEY and SVGEGT. Trimming at V came to 6 bases and at J to 0 bases, leaving 4 bases not matched to a gene. The CDR3 sequence is 15 residues long. As DNA, the CDR3 is TGTGCCAGCAGGACGGGGGGGGTCTCCTACAATGAGCAGTTCTTC. Translation gives CASRTGGVSYNEQFF.